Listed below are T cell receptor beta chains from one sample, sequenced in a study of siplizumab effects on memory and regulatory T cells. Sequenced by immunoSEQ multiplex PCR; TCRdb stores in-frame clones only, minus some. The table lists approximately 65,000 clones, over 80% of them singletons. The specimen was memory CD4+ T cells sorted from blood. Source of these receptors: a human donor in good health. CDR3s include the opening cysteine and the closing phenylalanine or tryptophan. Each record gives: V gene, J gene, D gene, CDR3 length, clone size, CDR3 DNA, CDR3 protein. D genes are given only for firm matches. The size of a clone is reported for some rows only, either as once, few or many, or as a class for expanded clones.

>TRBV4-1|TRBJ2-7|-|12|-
TGCGCCAGCAGCCATCGCGGAAACGAGCAGTACTTC
CASSHRGNEQYF
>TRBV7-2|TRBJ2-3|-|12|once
TGTGCCAGCAGCCCGCGGTCAGATACGCAGTATTTT
CASSPRSDTQYF
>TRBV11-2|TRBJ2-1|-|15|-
TGTGCCAGCAGCTTAGGGGGGTCGAAGTACAATGAGCAGTTCTTC
CASSLGGSKYNEQFF
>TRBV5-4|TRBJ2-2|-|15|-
TGTGCCAGCAGCTCGGCTCGCCTGGACACCGGGGAGCTGTTTTTT
CASSSARLDTGELFF
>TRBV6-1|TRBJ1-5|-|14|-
TGTGCCAGCAGTGATACGGGGAGCAATCAGCCCCAGCATTTT
CASSDTGSNQPQHF
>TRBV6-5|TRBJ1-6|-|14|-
TGTGCCAGCAGAGTACAGGGACTTGGGTCACCCCTCCACTTT
CASRVQGLGSPLHF
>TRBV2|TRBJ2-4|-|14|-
TGTGCCGGGTCGGAGTTAGGGGCCAAAAACATTCAGTACTTC
CAGSELGAKNIQYF
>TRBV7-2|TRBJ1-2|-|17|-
TGTGCCAGCAGCTCATTATTTATAAGGGAACAGGACTATGGCTACACCTTC
CASSSLFIREQDYGYTF
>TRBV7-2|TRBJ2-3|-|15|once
TGTGCCAGCAGCTTAGTTGTAGCGAGCACAGATACGCAGTATTTT
CASSLVVASTDTQYF
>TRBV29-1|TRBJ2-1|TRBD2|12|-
TGCAGCACAAGACTAGCGGGAGCTGAGCAGTTCTTC
CSTRLAGAEQFF
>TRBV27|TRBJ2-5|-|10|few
TGTGCCAGAACGCAAGAGACCCAGTACTTC
CARTQETQYF
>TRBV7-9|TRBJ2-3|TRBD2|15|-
TGTGCCAGCAGCCCGCGGACTAGCAAGGCAGATACGCAGTATTTT
CASSPRTSKADTQYF
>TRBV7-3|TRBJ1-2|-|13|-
TGTGCCAGCAGCGCGGACAGAAACTATGGCTACACCTTC
CASSADRNYGYTF
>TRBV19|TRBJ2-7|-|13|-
TGTGCCAGTATTGGGGGGCCCTCCTACGAGCAGTACTTC
CASIGGPSYEQYF
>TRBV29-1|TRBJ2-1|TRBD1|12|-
TGCAGCGGAGGGACAGGCTACAATGAGCAGTTCTTC
CSGGTGYNEQFF
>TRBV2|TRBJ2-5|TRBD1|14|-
TGTGCCAGCAGCTTCCGGACAGGTCAAGAGACCCAGTACTTC
CASSFRTGQETQYF
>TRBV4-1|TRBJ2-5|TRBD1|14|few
TGCGCCAGCAGCCAATACAGGGGCATGGAGACCCAGTACTTC
CASSQYRGMETQYF
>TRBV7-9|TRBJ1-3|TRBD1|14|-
TGTGCCAGCAGCCCGAACAGGGGTGGAAACACCATATATTTT
CASSPNRGGNTIYF
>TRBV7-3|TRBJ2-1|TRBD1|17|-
TGTGCCAGCAGCCTTCGTACAGGGACAGCTACCAACAATGAGCAGTTCTTC
CASSLRTGTATNNEQFF
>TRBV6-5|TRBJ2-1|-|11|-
TGTGCCCTCGGACGTAAGGGTGAGCAGTTCTTC
CALGRKGEQFF
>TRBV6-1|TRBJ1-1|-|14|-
TGTGCCAGCAGTGATGGTCTCCTTCGGGCTGAAGCTTTCTTT
CASSDGLLRAEAFF